This T cell receptor (beta chain) was captured by sequencing in a study of blood T cells in healthy people across ages. Study-wide results and limits: There were more naive CD4+ cells and higher diversity in long-lived donors than in aged donors.

CDR1 is MRHNA, CDR2 SNTAGT, per germline. The CDR3 loop spans 15 amino acids. The ends lost 3 bases at V and 2 bases at J; junction bases unmatched: 3. On this clonotype: The antigen is unknown.

With a J-beta primer mix and a sample-barcoded 5' primer, a second PCR ran about 6 to 11 cycles. Individual samples furnished no less than 3 million CDR3-containing paired-end reads apiece. TCRdb re-analysed the 5' RACE reads in MiXCR, keeping a single row per CDR3 protein. The profile shows roughly 800,000 distinct CDR3 sequences, roughly 50% of them singletons. The gene calls are TRBV6-4 and TRBJ2-7; TRBD2 matches at 11 bases. Sequencing was done on a sample of blood. This TCR came from a man older than 75 in good health. CDR3 DNA: TGTGCCAGCAGTGAGCTAGCGGGAGGTACCTACGAGCAGTACTTC. Translation gives CASSELAGGTYEQYF.